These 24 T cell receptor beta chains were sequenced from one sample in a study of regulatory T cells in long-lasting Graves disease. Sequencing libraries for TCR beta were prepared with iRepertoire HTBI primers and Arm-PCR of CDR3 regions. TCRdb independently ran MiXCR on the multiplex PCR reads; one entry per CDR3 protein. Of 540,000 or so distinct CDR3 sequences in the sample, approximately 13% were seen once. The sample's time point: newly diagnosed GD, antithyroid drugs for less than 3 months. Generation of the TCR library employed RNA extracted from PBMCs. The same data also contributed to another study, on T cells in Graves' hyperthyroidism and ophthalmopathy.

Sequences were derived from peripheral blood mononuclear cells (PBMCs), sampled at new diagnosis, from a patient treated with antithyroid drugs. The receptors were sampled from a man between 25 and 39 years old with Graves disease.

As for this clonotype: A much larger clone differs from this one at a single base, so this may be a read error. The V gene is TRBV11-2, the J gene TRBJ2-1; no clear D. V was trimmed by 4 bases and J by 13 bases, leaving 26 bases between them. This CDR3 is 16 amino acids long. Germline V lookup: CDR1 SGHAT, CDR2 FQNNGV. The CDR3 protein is CASSSSRLQPQETQFF. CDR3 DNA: TGTGCCAGCAGCTCCTCTCGACTCCAACCCCAAGAGACCCAGTTCTTC.

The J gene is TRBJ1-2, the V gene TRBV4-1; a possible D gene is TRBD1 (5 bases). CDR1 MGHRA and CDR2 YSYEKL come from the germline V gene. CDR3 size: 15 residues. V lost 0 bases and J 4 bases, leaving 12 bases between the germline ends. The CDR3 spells CASSQDGQDTYGYTF. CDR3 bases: TGCGCCAGCAGCCAAGATGGCCAGGACACCTATGGCTACACCTTC.

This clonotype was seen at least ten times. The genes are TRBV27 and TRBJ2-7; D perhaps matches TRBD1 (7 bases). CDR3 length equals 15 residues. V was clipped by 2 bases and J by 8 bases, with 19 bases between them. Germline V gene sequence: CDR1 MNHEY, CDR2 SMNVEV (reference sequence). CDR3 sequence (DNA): TGTGCCAGCAGTTTAGGGGGGACAGTGCCTTCCAAGCAGTACTTC. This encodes CASSLGGTVPSKQYF.

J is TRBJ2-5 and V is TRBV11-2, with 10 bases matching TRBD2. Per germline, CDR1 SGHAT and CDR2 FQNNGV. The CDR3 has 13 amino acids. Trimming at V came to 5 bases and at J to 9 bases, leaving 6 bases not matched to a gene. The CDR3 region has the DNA TGTGCCAGCAGCCTAGCGGGAGTGTTCGCCCAGTACTTC. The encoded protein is CASSLAGVFAQYF.

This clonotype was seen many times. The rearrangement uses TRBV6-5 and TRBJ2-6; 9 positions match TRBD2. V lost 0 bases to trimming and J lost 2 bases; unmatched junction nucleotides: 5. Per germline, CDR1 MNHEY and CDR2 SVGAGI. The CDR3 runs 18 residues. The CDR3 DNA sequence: TGTGCCAGCAGTTACTCGGGCGGGAGGGCCGCTGGGGCCAACGTCCTGACTTTC. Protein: CASSYSGGRAAGANVLTF.

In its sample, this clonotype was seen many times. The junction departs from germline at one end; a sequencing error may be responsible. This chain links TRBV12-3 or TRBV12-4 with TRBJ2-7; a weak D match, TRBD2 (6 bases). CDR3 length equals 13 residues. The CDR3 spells CASSLEGLREQYF. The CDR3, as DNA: TGTGCCAGCAGCTTAGAAGGACTACGCGAGCAGTACTTC.

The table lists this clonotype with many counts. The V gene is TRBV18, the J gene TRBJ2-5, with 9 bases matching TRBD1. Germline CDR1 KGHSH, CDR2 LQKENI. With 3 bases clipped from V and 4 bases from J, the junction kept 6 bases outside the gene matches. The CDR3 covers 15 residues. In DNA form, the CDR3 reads TGTGCCAGCTCACCTGGACAGGGGACAAGAGAGACCCAGTACTTC. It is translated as CASSPGQGTRETQYF.

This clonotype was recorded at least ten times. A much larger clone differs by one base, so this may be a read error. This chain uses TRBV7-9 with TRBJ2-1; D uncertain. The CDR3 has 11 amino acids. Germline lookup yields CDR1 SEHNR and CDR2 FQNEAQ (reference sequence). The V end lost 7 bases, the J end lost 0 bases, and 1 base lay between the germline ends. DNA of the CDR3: TGTGCCAGCATCTCCTACAATGAGCAGTTCTTC. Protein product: CASISYNEQFF.

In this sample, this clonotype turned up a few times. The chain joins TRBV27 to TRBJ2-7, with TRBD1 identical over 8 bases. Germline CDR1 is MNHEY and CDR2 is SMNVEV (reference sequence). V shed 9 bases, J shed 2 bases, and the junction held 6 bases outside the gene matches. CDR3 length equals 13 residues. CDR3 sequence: CASTGGIPYEQYF. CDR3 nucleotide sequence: TGTGCCAGTACAGGGGGGATCCCCTACGAGCAGTACTTC.

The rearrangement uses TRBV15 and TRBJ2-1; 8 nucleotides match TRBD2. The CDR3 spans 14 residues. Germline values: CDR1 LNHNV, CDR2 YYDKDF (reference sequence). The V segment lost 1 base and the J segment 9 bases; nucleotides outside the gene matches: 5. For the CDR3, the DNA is TGTGCCACCAGCAGAGGGACTAGCTTTGGTGAGCAGTTCTTC. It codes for CATSRGTSFGEQFF.

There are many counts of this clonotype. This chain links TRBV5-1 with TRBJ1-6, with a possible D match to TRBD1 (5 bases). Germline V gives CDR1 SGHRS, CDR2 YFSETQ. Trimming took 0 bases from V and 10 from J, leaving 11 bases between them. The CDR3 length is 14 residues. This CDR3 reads CASSLDGGESPLHF. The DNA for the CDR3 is TGCGCCAGCAGCTTGGACGGGGGAGAGTCACCCCTCCACTTT.

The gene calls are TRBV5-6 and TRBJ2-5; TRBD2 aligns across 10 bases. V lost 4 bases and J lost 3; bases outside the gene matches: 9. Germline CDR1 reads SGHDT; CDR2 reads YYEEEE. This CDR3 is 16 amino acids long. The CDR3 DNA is TGTGCCAGCAGCAGCCCAGGGCTAGCGGGAGAAGAGACCCAGTACTTC. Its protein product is CASSSPGLAGEETQYF.

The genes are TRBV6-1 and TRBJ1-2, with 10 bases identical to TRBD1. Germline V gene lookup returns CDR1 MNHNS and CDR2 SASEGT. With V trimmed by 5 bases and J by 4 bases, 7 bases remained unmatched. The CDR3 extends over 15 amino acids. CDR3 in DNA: TGTGCCAGCAGTCGTCCCGGGACAGGGGTCTATGGCTACACCTTC. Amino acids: CASSRPGTGVYGYTF.

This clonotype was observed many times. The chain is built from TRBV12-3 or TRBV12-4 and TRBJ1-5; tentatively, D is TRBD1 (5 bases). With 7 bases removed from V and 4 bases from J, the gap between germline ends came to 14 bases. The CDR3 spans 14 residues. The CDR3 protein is CASTFGTINQPQHF. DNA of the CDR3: TGTGCCAGCACCTTTGGGACTATTAATCAGCCCCAGCATTTT.

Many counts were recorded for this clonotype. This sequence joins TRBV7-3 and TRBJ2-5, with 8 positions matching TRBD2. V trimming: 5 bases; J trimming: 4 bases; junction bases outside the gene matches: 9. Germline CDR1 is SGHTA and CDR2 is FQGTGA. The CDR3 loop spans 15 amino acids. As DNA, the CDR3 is TGTGCCAGCAGCCCCGGGGGGGGAGGTGGAGAGACCCAGTACTTC. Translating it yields CASSPGGGGGETQYF.

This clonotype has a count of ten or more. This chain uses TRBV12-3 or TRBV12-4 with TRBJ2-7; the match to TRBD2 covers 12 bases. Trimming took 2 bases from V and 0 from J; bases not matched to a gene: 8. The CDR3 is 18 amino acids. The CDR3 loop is CASSLRASGRALSYEQYF. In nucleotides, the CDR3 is TGTGCCAGCAGTTTAAGGGCTAGCGGGAGGGCTCTCTCCTACGAGCAGTACTTC.

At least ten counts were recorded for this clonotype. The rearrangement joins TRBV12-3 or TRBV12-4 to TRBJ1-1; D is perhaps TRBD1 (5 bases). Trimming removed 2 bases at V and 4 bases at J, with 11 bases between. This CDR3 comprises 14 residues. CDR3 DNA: TGTGCCAGCAGTTTAAGTTATGGGGCCACTGAAGCTTTCTTT. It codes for CASSLSYGATEAFF.

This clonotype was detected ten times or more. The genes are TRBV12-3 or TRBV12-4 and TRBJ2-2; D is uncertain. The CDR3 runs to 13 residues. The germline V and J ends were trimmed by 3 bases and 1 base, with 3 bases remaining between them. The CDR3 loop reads CASSLMNTGELFF. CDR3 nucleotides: TGTGCCAGCAGTTTGATGAACACCGGGGAGCTGTTTTTT.

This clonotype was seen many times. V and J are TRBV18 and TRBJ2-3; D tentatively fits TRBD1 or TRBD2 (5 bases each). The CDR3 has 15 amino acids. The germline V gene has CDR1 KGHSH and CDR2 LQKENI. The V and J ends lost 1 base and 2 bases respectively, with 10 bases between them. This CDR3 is CASSPRDGHTDTQYF. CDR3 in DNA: TGTGCCAGCTCACCACGGGACGGACACACAGATACGCAGTATTTT. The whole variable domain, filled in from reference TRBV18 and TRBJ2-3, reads NAGVMQNPRHLVRRRGQEARLRCSPMKGHSHVYWYRQLPEEGLKFMVYLQKENIIDESGMPKERFSAEFPKEGPSILRIQQVVRGDSAAYFCASSPRDGHTDTQYFGPGTRLTVL.

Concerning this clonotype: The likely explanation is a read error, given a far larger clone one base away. Written as DNA, the CDR3 is TGTGCCAGCGGCTTGGGTAATTACAATGAGCAGTTCTTC. Translating gives CASGLGNYNEQFF. This chain connects TRBV7-9 to TRBJ2-1; D unclear. Per germline, CDR1 SEHNR and CDR2 FQNEAQ (reference sequence). The CDR3 contains 13 residues. The full variable domain, rest sourced from reference TRBV7-9 and TRBJ2-1, is DTGVSQNPRHKITKRGQNVTFRCDPISEHNRLYWYRQTLGQGPEFLTYFQNEAQLEKSRLLSDRFSAERPKGSFSTLEIQRTEQGDSAMYLCASGLGNYNEQFFGPGTRLTVL.

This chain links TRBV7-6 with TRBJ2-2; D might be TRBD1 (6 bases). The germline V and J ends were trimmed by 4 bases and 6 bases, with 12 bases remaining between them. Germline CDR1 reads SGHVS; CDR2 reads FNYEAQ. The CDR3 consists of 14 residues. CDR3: CASSWTVAAGELFF. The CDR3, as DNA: TGTGCCAGCAGCTGGACAGTTGCGGCCGGGGAGCTGTTTTTT. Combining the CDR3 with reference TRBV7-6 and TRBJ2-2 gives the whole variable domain GAGVSQSPRYKVTKRGQDVALRCDPISGHVSLYWYRQALGQGPEFLTYFNYEAQQDKSGLPNDRFSAERPEGSISTLTIQRTEQRDSAMYRCASSWTVAAGELFFGEGSRLTVL.

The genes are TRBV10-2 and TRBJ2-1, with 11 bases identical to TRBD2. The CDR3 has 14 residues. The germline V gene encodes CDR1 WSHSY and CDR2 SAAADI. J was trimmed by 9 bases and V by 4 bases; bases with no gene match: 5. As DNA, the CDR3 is TGCGCCAGCAGTGCACTAGCGGGAGAGGCTGAGCAGTTCTTC. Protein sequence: CASSALAGEAEQFF.

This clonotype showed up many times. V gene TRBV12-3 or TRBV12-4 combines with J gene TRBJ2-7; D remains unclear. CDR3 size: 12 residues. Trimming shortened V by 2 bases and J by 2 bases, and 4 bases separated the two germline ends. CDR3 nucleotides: TGTGCCAGCAGTTTATTTACCTACGAGCAGTACTTC. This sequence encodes CASSLFTYEQYF.

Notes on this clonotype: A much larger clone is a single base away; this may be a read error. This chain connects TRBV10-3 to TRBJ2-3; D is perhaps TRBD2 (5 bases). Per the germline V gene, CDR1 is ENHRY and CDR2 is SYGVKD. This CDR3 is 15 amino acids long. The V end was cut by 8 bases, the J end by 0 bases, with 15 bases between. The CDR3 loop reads CAISSSGTSTDTQYF. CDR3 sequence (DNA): TGTGCCATCTCATCAAGCGGAACTAGCACAGATACGCAGTATTTT.